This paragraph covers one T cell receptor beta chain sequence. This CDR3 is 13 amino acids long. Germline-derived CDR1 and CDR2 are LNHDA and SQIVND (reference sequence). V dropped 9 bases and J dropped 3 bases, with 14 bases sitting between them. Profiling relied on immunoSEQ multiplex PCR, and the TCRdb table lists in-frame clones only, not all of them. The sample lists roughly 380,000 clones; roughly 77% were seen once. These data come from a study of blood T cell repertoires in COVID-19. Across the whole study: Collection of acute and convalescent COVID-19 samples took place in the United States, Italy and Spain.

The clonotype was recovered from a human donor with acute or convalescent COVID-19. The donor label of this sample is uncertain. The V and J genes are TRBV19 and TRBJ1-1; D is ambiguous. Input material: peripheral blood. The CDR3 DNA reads TGTGCCAGCAGTGCTTGGGAGGACACTGAAGCTTTCTTT. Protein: CASSAWEDTEAFF.